Given below is one T cell receptor (beta chain) in context. Its target is unknown. The sample originates from a study of blood T cells in healthy people across ages. For the study at large: About one barcoded beta molecule per two T cells was captured by template switching. Whole-study results and caveats: Shifts in expanded clonotypes may have been confounded by donor CMV status, which was unknown.

Through a sample-barcoded 5' primer and a J-beta primer mix, a second PCR was run for roughly 6 to 12 cycles. Via MiXCR, TCRdb re-called the 5' RACE reads, giving one row per CDR3 protein. The repertoire holds hundreds of thousands of distinct CDR3 sequences, about 42% seen once, with 18% in the top ten. Every donor contributed about 10 milliliters of peripheral blood by blood draw. CDR1 is MDHEN and CDR2 is SYDVKM in the germline V gene. The CDR3 loop spans 14 amino acids. Between the trimmed V and J ends, which lost 3 bases and 7 bases, there was a span of 13 bases. This TCR came from a man older than 75 in good health. The chain couples TRBV28 to TRBJ1-5; D might be TRBD1 (6 bases). The sample comprised blood. The CDR3: CASSFSGGAQPQHF. CDR3 bases: TGTGCCAGCAGTTTCTCTGGGGGGGCCCAGCCCCAGCATTTT.